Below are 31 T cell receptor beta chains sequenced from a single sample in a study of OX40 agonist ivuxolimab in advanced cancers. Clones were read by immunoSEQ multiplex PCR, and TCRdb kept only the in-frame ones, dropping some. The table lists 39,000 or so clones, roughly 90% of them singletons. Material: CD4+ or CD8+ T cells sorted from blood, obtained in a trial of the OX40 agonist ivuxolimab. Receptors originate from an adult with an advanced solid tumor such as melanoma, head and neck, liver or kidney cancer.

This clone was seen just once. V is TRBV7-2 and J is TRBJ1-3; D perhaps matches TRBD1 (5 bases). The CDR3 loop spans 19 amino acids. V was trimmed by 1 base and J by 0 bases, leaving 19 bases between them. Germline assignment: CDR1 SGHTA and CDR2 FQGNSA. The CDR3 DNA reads TGTGCCAGCAGCTTAGGGGGCCCGGGACGAACCTCCTCTGGAAACACCATATATTTT. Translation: CASSLGGPGRTSSGNTIYF.

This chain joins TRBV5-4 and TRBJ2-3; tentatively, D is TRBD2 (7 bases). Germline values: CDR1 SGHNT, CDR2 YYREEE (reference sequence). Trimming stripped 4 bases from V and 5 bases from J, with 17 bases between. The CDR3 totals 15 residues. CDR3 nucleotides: TGTGCCAGCAGCCAAGGTGGCGGGGGCTTAGATACGCAGTATTTT. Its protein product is CASSQGGGGLDTQYF. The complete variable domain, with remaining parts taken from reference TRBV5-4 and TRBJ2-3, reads ETGVTQSPTHLIKTRGQQVTLRCSSQSGHNTVSWYQQALGQGPQFIFQYYREEENGRGNFPPRFSGLQFPNYSSELNVNALELDDSALYLCASSQGGGGLDTQYFGPGTRLTVL.

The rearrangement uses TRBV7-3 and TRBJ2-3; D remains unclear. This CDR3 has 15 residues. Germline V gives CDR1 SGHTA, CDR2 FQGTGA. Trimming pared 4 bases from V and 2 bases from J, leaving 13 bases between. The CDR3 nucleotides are TGTGCCAGCAGCTCCGGCACAGCGAACACAGATACGCAGTATTTT. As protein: CASSSGTANTDTQYF.

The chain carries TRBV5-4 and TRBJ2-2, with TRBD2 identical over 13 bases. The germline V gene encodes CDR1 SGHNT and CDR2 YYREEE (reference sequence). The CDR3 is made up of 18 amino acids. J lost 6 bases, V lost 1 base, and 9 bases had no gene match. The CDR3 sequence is CASSLFPDTSGGAGELFF. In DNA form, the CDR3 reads TGTGCCAGCAGCTTGTTTCCGGATACTAGCGGGGGGGCCGGGGAGCTGTTTTTT.

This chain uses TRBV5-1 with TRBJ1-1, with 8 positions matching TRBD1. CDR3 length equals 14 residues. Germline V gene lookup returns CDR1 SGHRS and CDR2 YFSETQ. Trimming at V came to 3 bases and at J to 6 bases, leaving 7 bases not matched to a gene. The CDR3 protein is CASSSGNRGSEAFF. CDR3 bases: TGCGCCAGCAGCTCCGGGAACAGGGGGTCTGAAGCTTTCTTT.

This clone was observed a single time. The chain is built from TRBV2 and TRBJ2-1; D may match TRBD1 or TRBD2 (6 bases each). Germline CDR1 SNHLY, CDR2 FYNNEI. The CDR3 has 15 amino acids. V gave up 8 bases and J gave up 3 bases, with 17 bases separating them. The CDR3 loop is CASVGTGGLYNEQFF. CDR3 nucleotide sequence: TGTGCCAGCGTCGGGACTGGGGGGCTCTACAATGAGCAGTTCTTC.

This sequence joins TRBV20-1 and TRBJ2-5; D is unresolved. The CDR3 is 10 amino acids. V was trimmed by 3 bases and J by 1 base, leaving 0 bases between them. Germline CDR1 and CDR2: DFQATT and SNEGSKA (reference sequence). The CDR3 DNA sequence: TGCAGTGCTAGCCAAGAGACCCAGTACTTC. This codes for CSASQETQYF.

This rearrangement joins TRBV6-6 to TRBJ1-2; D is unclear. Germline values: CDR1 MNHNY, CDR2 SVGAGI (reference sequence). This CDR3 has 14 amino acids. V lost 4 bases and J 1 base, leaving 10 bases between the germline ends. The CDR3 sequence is CASSSGSVNYGYTF. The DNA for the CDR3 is TGTGCCAGCAGTTCCGGTTCGGTTAACTATGGCTACACCTTC.

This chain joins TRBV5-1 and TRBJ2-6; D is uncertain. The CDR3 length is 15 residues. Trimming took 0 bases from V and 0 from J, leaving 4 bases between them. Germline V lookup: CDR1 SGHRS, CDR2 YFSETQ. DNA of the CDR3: TGCGCCAGCAGCTTGGCAGGCTCTGGGGCCAACGTCCTGACTTTC. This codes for CASSLAGSGANVLTF.

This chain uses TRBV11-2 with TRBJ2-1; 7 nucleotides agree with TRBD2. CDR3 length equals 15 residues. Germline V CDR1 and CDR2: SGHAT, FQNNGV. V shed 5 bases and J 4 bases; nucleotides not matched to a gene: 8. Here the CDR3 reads CASSQVRGTYNEQFF. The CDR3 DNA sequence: TGTGCCAGCAGCCAAGTGCGGGGGACTTACAATGAGCAGTTCTTC.

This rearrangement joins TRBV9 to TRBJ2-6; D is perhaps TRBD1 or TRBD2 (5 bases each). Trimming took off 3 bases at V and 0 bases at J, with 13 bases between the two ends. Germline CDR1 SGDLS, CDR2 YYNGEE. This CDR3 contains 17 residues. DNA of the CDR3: TGTGCCAGCAGCGCCGGGGACGGACCCTCTGGGGCCAACGTCCTGACTTTC. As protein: CASSAGDGPSGANVLTF.

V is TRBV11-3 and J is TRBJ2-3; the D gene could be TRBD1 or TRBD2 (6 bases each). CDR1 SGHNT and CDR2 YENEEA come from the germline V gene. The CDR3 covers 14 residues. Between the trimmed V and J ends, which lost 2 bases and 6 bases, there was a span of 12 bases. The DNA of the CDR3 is TGTGCCAGCAGCTTAACCGGGGGCGGGGATACGCAGTATTTT. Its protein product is CASSLTGGGDTQYF.

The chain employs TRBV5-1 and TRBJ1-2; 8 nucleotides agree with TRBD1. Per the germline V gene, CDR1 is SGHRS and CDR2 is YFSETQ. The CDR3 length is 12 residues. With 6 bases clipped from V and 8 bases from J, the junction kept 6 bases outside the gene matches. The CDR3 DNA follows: TGCGCCAGCACCCTCCCAGGGGGCGGCTACACCTTC. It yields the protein CASTLPGGGYTF.

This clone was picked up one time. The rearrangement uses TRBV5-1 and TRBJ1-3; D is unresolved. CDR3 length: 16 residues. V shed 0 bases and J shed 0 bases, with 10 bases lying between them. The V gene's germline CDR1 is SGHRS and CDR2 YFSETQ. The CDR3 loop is CASSLGPTSSGNTIYF. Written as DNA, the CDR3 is TGCGCCAGCAGCTTGGGACCGACGAGCTCTGGAAACACCATATATTTT.

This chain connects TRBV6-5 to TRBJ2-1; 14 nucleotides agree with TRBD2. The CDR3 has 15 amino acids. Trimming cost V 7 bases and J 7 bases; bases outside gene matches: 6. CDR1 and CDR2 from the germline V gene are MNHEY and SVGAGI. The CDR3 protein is CASNFGTSGGNEQFF. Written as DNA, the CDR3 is TGTGCCAGCAATTTCGGGACTAGCGGGGGTAATGAGCAGTTCTTC.

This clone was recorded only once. The CDR3 DNA is TGTGCCAGCAGCTTACAGGGTTTCTCCTACGAGCAGTACTTC. Its protein product is CASSLQGFSYEQYF. This rearrangement joins TRBV7-6 to TRBJ2-7; D possibly corresponds to TRBD1 (5 bases). Germline V gene sequence: CDR1 SGHVS, CDR2 FNYEAQ. The CDR3 runs 14 residues. Trimming removed 2 bases from V and 0 bases from J, with 8 bases in between.

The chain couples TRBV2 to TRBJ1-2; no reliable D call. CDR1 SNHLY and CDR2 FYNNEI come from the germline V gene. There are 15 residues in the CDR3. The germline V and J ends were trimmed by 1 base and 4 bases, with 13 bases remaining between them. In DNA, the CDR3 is TGTGCCAGCAGTGAAGTGGAGGGCAGAACCTATGGCTACACCTTC. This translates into CASSEVEGRTYGYTF.

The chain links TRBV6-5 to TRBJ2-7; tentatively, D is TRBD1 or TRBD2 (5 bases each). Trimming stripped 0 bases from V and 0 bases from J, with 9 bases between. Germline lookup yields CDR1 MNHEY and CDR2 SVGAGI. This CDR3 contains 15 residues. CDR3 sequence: CASSYSYGTSYEQYF. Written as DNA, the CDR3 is TGTGCCAGCAGTTACTCTTACGGGACCTCCTACGAGCAGTACTTC.

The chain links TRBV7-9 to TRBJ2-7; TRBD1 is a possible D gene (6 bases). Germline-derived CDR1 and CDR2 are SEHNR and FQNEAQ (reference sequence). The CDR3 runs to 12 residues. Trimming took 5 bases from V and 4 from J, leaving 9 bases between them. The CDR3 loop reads CASSVQGYEQYF. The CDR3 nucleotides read TGTGCCAGCAGCGTACAGGGATACGAGCAGTACTTC.

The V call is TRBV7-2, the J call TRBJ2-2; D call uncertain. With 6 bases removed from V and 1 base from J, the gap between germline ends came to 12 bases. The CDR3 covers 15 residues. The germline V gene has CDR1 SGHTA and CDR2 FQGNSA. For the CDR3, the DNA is TGTGCCAGCAGGCCGAGCGTGGTGAACACCGGGGAGCTGTTTTTT. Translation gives CASRPSVVNTGELFF.

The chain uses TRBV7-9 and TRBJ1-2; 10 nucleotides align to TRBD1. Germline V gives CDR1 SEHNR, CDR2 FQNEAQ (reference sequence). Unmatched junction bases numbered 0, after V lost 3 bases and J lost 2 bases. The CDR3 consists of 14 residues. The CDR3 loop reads CASSLGQGNYGYTF. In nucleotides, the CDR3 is TGTGCCAGCAGCTTGGGACAGGGGAACTATGGCTACACCTTC.

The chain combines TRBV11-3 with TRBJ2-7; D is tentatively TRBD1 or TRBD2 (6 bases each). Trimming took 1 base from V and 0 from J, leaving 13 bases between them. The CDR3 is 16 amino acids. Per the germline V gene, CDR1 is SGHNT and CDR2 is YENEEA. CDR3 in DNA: TGTGCCAGCAGCTTAGTTACCGGGGGCCTCTCCTACGAGCAGTACTTC. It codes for CASSLVTGGLSYEQYF.

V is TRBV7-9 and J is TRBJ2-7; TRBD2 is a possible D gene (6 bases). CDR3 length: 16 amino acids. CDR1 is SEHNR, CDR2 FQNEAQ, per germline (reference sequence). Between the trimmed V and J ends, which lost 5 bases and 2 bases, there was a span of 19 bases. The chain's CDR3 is CASSPGVGRGTYEQYF. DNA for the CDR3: TGTGCCAGCAGCCCGGGGGTGGGACGGGGAACCTACGAGCAGTACTTC. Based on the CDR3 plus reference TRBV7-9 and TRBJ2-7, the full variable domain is DTGVSQNPRHKITKRGQNVTFRCDPISEHNRLYWYRQTLGQGPEFLTYFQNEAQLEKSRLLSDRFSAERPKGSFSTLEIQRTEQGDSAMYLCASSPGVGRGTYEQYFGPGTRLTVT.

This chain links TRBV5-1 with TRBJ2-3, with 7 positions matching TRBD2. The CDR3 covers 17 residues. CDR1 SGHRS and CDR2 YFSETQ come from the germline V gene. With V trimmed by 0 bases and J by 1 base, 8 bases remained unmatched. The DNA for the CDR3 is TGCGCCAGCAGCTTGGGTTGGCGGGGGTTCCGCACAGATACGCAGTATTTT. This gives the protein CASSLGWRGFRTDTQYF.

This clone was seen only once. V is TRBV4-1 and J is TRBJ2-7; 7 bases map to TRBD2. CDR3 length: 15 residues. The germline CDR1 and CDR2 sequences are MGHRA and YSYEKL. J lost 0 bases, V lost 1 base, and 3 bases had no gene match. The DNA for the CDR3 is TGCGCCAGCAGCCAAGGGGGGAGGGCCTCCTACGAGCAGTACTTC. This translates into CASSQGGRASYEQYF.

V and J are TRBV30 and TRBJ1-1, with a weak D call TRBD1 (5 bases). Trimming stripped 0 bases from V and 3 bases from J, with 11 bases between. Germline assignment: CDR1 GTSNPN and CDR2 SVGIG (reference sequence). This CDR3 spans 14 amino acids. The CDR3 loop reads CAWSVRGTHTEAFF. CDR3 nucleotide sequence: TGTGCCTGGAGTGTAAGAGGGACTCACACTGAAGCTTTCTTT.

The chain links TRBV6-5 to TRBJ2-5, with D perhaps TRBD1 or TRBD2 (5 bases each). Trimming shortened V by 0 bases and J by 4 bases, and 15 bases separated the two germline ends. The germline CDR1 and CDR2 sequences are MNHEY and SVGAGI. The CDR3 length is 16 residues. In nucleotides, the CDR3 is TGTGCCAGCAGTTACTCGAGCCGGGGTAGGGGAGAGACCCAGTACTTC. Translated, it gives CASSYSSRGRGETQYF.

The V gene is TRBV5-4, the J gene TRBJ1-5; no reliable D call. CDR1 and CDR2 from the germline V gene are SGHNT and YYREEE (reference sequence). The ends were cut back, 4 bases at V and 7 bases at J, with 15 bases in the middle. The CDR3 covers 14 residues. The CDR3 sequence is CASSQGTGGQPQHF. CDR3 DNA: TGTGCCAGCAGCCAAGGAACCGGTGGACAGCCCCAGCATTTT.

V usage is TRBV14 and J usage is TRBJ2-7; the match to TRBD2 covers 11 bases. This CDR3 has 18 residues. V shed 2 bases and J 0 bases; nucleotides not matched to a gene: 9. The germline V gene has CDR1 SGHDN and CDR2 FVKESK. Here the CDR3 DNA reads TGTGCCAGCAGCCAACGAACTAGCGGGGGAACACTCTCCTACGAGCAGTACTTC. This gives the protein CASSQRTSGGTLSYEQYF. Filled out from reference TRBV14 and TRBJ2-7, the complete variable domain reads EAGVTQFPSHSVIEKGQTVTLRCDPISGHDNLYWYRRVMGKEIKFLLHFVKESKQDESGMPNNRFLAERTGGTYSTLKVQPAELEDSGVYFCASSQRTSGGTLSYEQYFGPGTRLTVT.

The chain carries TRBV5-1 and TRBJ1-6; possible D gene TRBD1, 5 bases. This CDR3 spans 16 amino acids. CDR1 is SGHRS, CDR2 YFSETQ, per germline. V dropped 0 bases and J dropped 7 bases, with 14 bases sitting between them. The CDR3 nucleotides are TGCGCCAGCAGCTTGGCAGGGAGTCGGTGGAATTCACCCCTCCACTTT. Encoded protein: CASSLAGSRWNSPLHF.

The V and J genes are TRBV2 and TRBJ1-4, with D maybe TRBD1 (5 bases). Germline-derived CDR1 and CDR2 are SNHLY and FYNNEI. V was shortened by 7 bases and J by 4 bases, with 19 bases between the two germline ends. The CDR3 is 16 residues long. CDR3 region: CASTQIRERFNEKLFF. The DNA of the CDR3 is TGTGCCAGCACCCAAATCAGGGAACGTTTTAATGAAAAACTGTTTTTT.